One and the same sample provided the 14 T cell receptor beta chains below, sequenced in a study of blood T cell repertoires in COVID-19. Data came from immunoSEQ multiplex PCR; TCRdb stores just in-frame clones and leaves some out. The sample has under 200,000 clones; around 84% are singletons. The sequenced material came from peripheral blood. These receptors were obtained from a woman aged 55-69 years with COVID-19, enrolled during active disease.

This clone was observed once. The chain has TRBV7-9 and TRBJ1-5, with D tentatively TRBD1 (5 bases). CDR1 is SEHNR and CDR2 is FQNEAQ in the germline V gene (reference sequence). The V end was cut by 1 base, the J end by 7 bases, with 20 bases between. CDR3 length equals 17 residues. CDR3 protein: CASSLGTRGVARQPQHF. Written as DNA, the CDR3 is TGTGCCAGCAGCTTAGGAACACGGGGGGTTGCGCGACAGCCCCAGCATTTT. Using reference TRBV7-9 and TRBJ1-5 for the parts outside the CDR3, the full variable domain is DTGVSQNPRHKITKRGQNVTFRCDPISEHNRLYWYRQTLGQGPEFLTYFQNEAQLEKSRLLSDRFSAERPKGSFSTLEIQRTEQGDSAMYLCASSLGTRGVARQPQHFGDGTRLSIL.

The gene calls are TRBV7-9 and TRBJ2-7; 10 bases match TRBD1. Per germline, CDR1 SEHNR and CDR2 FQNEAQ (reference sequence). The CDR3 contains 15 residues. Trimming cost V 3 bases and J 1 base; bases outside gene matches: 3. CDR3: CASSLRTGGSYEQYF. The CDR3 DNA follows: TGTGCCAGCAGCTTGAGGACAGGGGGATCCTACGAGCAGTACTTC.

The gene calls are TRBV10-1 and TRBJ1-1, with D uncertain. The CDR3 contains 14 residues. The germline CDR1 and CDR2 sequences are WNHNN and SYGVQD (reference sequence). V lost 3 bases, J lost 6 bases, and 14 bases lay in between. In nucleotides, the CDR3 is TGCGCCAGCAGTGAATCGCGCCATGTCGCTGAAGCTTTCTTT. Protein: CASSESRHVAEAFF.

This clone was seen a single time. This chain joins TRBV29-1 and TRBJ1-3; D is unresolved. Germline values: CDR1 SQVTM, CDR2 ANQGSEA. The CDR3 sequence is 13 residues long. V lost 6 bases and J lost 1, with 10 bases in between. The CDR3 region is CSVAPGSGNTIYF. CDR3 coding DNA: TGCAGCGTCGCGCCGGGATCTGGAAACACCATATATTTT.

V usage is TRBV19 and J usage is TRBJ1-2, with TRBD1 identical over 7 bases. The germline CDR1 and CDR2 sequences are LNHDA and SQIVND (reference sequence). The V and J ends lost 8 bases and 4 bases, in that order; junction bases with no gene match: 16. This CDR3 is 16 amino acids long. CDR3 DNA: TGTGCCAGTTCCCGGGACAGAAGGGTCGGAAGCTATGGCTACACCTTC. Translation: CASSRDRRVGSYGYTF.

The chain has TRBV6-5 and TRBJ1-2; D remains unclear. Trimming shortened V by 5 bases and J by 4 bases, and 11 bases separated the two germline ends. The CDR3 is made up of 13 amino acids. Germline V gene sequence: CDR1 MNHEY, CDR2 SVGAGI. Here the CDR3 reads CASSLLQSYGYTF. CDR3 DNA: TGTGCCAGCAGTCTGCTACAGAGCTATGGCTACACCTTC.

This sequence joins TRBV29-1 and TRBJ1-2, with D possibly being TRBD1 (5 bases). This CDR3 contains 12 residues. In germline, CDR1 is SQVTM, CDR2 ANQGSEA. V lost 4 bases, J lost 8 bases, and 14 bases lay in between. The CDR3: CSVAGPVGGYTF. DNA for the CDR3: TGCAGCGTTGCAGGGCCCGTGGGAGGCTACACCTTC.

The V and J genes are TRBV7-9 and TRBJ2-1, with D unclear. The V gene lost 10 bases and the J gene lost 4 bases, with 17 bases spanning the gap. The germline gives CDR1 SEHNR, CDR2 FQNEAQ (reference sequence). The CDR3 runs 14 residues. CDR3 region: CATPRSDLYNEQFF. CDR3 nucleotides: TGTGCCACCCCGCGGTCTGACCTTTACAATGAGCAGTTCTTC.

The V and J genes are TRBV6-6 and TRBJ1-1; possible D gene TRBD1, 6 bases. With 7 bases removed from V and 0 bases from J, the gap between germline ends came to 12 bases. CDR1 MNHNY and CDR2 SVGAGI come from the germline V gene (reference sequence). The CDR3 spans 14 residues. Here the CDR3 reads CASTGGQLNTEAFF. The DNA for the CDR3 is TGTGCCAGCACGGGAGGACAGCTGAACACTGAAGCTTTCTTT.

This clone was counted a few times. DNA for the CDR3: TGTGCTAGTGCCCGGGGGGCCGAGACCCAGTACTTC. This gives the protein CASARGAETQYF. The chain recombines TRBV12-5 with TRBJ2-5, with D perhaps TRBD2 (7 bases). Trimming cost V 7 bases and J 5 bases, with 11 bases left between them. In germline, CDR1 is LGHNT, CDR2 FRNRAP. The length of the CDR3 is 12 residues. Drawing the rest from reference TRBV12-5 and TRBJ2-5, the complete variable domain is DARVTQTPRHKVTEMGQEVTMRCQPILGHNTVFWYRQTMMQGLELLAYFRNRAPLDDSGMPKDRFSAEMPDATLATLKIQPSEPRDSAVYFCASARGAETQYFGPGTRLLVL.

This clone was observed a single time. CDR3 DNA sequence: TGTGCCAGCAGCCCCACAGGGGTGAGAGGTGAAAAACTGTTTTTT. This codes for CASSPTGVRGEKLFF. The chain uses TRBV7-9 and TRBJ1-4; 7 bases align to TRBD1. Trimming took 5 bases from V and 7 from J; bases not matched to a gene: 10. The CDR3 runs to 15 residues. The V gene's germline CDR1 is SEHNR and CDR2 FQNEAQ (reference sequence).

V gene TRBV7-2 combines with J gene TRBJ1-5, with D tentatively TRBD1 (5 bases). CDR1 and CDR2 from the germline V gene are SGHTA and FQGNSA. The CDR3 runs to 15 residues. The V end lost 5 bases, the J end lost 3 bases, and 14 bases lay between the germline ends. CDR3: CASSLYNGANQPQHF. CDR3 DNA: TGTGCCAGCAGCCTCTACAATGGGGCCAATCAGCCCCAGCATTTT.

The V and J genes are TRBV7-3 and TRBJ2-2, with a weak D call TRBD2 (6 bases). From germline, CDR1 is SGHTA and CDR2 FQGTGA. V was clipped by 5 bases and J by 6 bases, with 13 bases between them. This CDR3 has 14 residues. Written as DNA, the CDR3 is TGTGCCAGCAGCCGTGGACTATTGGCCGGGGAGCTGTTTTTT. The encoded protein is CASSRGLLAGELFF.

The rearrangement joins TRBV5-1 to TRBJ1-2; D is possibly TRBD1 (5 bases). V was cut by 4 bases and J by 3 bases, with 25 bases left in between. Germline V gene sequence: CDR1 SGHRS, CDR2 YFSETQ. This CDR3 is built from 18 residues. DNA for the CDR3: TGCGCCAGCAGCCCGAGTGCGGGACGTTTGGGGGTTGACTATGGCTACACCTTC. It encodes CASSPSAGRLGVDYGYTF. Using reference TRBV5-1 and TRBJ1-2 for the parts outside the CDR3, the full variable domain is KAGVTQTPRYLIKTRGQQVTLSCSPISGHRSVSWYQQTPGQGLQFLFEYFSETQRNKGNFPGRFSGRQFSNSRSEMNVSTLELGDSALYLCASSPSAGRLGVDYGYTFGSGTRLTVV.